Presented here are 22 T cell receptor beta chains from one specimen sequenced in a study of PD-1 blockade in mismatch repair-deficient tumors. TCRdb's table, derived via immunoSEQ multiplex PCR, lists solely in-frame clones and lacks some. The sample includes roughly 110,000 clones, roughly 80% seen only once; the top ten take 4% to 5%. Sequences were derived from peripheral blood, sampled around 60 weeks after starting pembrolizumab. These receptors were taken from an adult with mismatch repair-deficient cancer.

The count of this clone is one. The V and J genes are TRBV4-2 and TRBJ1-2, with a possible D match to TRBD1 (6 bases). Germline V gene data show CDR1 as LGHNA and CDR2 as YNFKEQ. Trimming shortened V by 0 bases and J by 2 bases, and 10 bases separated the two germline ends. This CDR3 spans 15 amino acids. CDR3 region: CASSQDQGTNYGYTF. CDR3 sequence (DNA): TGTGCCAGCAGCCAAGATCAGGGGACAAACTATGGCTACACCTTC.

The chain links TRBV6-5 to TRBJ2-1, with 9 nucleotides matching TRBD2. Germline CDR1 MNHEY, CDR2 SVGAGI. This CDR3 contains 16 residues. The V gene end was trimmed by 0 bases and the J gene end by 6 bases; junction bases not matched to a gene: 6. The CDR3: CASSYSWLAGRNEQFF. The CDR3 DNA reads as TGTGCCAGCAGTTACTCGTGGCTAGCGGGGCGCAATGAGCAGTTCTTC.

This clone has only one observation. The V gene is TRBV4-3, the J gene TRBJ2-3, with D perhaps matching TRBD2 (5 bases). V lost 0 bases and J 4 bases, leaving 14 bases between the germline ends. CDR3 size: 16 residues. Germline V CDR1 and CDR2: LGHNA, YSLEER. CDR3 amino acids: CASSQDVRGWADTQYF. CDR3 bases: TGCGCCAGCAGCCAAGATGTCCGGGGTTGGGCAGATACGCAGTATTTT.

This clone is a singleton in its sample. The rearrangement uses TRBV7-9 and TRBJ1-4, with D hard to call. Germline V gene lookup returns CDR1 SEHNR and CDR2 FQNEAQ (reference sequence). Trimming removed 5 bases from V and 0 bases from J, with 7 bases in between. CDR3 length: 14 amino acids. The CDR3 sequence: CASSNRATNEKLFF. CDR3 in DNA: TGTGCCAGCAGCAACCGGGCAACTAATGAAAAACTGTTTTTT.

The table lists this clone with many counts. The chain has TRBV7-9 and TRBJ2-3; 10 positions agree with TRBD2. The V and J ends lost 5 bases and 5 bases, in that order; junction bases with no gene match: 13. CDR3 size: 17 residues. From germline, CDR1 is SEHNR and CDR2 FQNEAQ (reference sequence). The CDR3 spells CASSARLAGIHQDTQYF. The CDR3 DNA reads as TGTGCCAGCAGCGCCCGACTAGCGGGCATCCACCAAGATACGCAGTATTTT.

V gene TRBV7-9 combines with J gene TRBJ2-5; TRBD2 agrees at 14 bases. V was clipped by 5 bases and J by 5 bases; unmatched bases: 10. The CDR3 sequence is 17 residues long. CDR1 and CDR2 (germline): SEHNR, FQNEAQ (reference sequence). CDR3 in amino acids: CASSKGLAGDNLETQYF. In DNA, the CDR3 is TGTGCCAGCAGCAAGGGACTAGCGGGGGATAATCTCGAGACCCAGTACTTC.

The chain combines TRBV7-9 with TRBJ2-7; D is possibly TRBD1 (6 bases). The CDR3 contains 15 residues. V lost 6 bases and J 0 bases, leaving 15 bases between the germline ends. CDR1 SEHNR and CDR2 FQNEAQ come from the germline V gene (reference sequence). Written as DNA, the CDR3 is TGTGCCAGCAGTCCTTACGGGACAAGCTCCTACGAGCAGTACTTC. Amino acids: CASSPYGTSSYEQYF.

The chain is built from TRBV29-1 and TRBJ2-7, with 9 positions matching TRBD1. This CDR3 spans 15 amino acids. Germline V gene sequence: CDR1 SQVTM, CDR2 ANQGSEA. The junction had 9 bases not matched to a gene; V was cut back by 0 bases and J by 6 bases. CDR3 bases: TGCAGCGTTGAAGACCCGGGACAGGGAGTTGGCGAGCAGTACTTC. This encodes CSVEDPGQGVGEQYF.

V is TRBV7-2 and J is TRBJ2-1, with 8 nucleotides matching TRBD1. V was pared by 6 bases and J by 3 bases, with 7 bases of the junction left unmatched. Germline CDR1 is SGHTA and CDR2 is FQGNSA. The CDR3 extends over 15 amino acids. DNA of the CDR3: TGTGCCAGCAGATCCGGGACAGGACGCTACAATGAGCAGTTCTTC. It specifies CASRSGTGRYNEQFF.

This clone appeared a few times. The chain couples TRBV5-1 to TRBJ2-7; perhaps TRBD1 as D (6 bases). In germline, CDR1 is SGHRS, CDR2 YFSETQ. CDR3 length equals 14 residues. Trimming shortened V by 0 bases and J by 6 bases, and 13 bases separated the two germline ends. In nucleotides, the CDR3 is TGCGCCAGCAGCTTGGACAGGGTTGAGGGCGAGCAGTACTTC. This codes for CASSLDRVEGEQYF.

The chain links TRBV18 to TRBJ2-7, with D perhaps TRBD1 (6 bases). Trimming removed 5 bases from V and 4 bases from J, with 15 bases in between. Germline lookup yields CDR1 KGHSH and CDR2 LQKENI. The CDR3 is made up of 14 amino acids. In DNA form, the CDR3 reads TGTGCCAGCTCATCCAGGGGTGCCAATTACGAGCAGTACTTC. This translates into CASSSRGANYEQYF.

The chain is built from TRBV5-6 and TRBJ2-1; 10 nucleotides line up with TRBD2. The CDR3 is made up of 15 amino acids. Trimming cost V 3 bases and J 6 bases; bases outside gene matches: 6. CDR1 is SGHDT, CDR2 YYEEEE, per germline. The CDR3 spells CASSSEREGLNEQFF. CDR3 nucleotides: TGTGCCAGCAGCTCCGAGCGGGAGGGCCTCAATGAGCAGTTCTTC.

The count of this clone is one. The rearrangement joins TRBV7-9 to TRBJ1-1; tentative D call: TRBD1 (6 bases). The CDR3 is made up of 11 amino acids. V was shortened by 7 bases and J by 10 bases, with 13 bases between the two germline ends. CDR1 is SEHNR and CDR2 is FQNEAQ in the germline V gene (reference sequence). CDR3 nucleotides: TGTGCCAGCACCAAGGGGGATAGAGCTTTCTTT. Protein sequence: CASTKGDRAFF.

The chain employs TRBV20-1 and TRBJ1-3; D uncertain. Deletions cut 7 bases from V and 1 base from J, with 5 bases between. CDR3 size: 11 residues. CDR1 and CDR2 (germline): DFQATT, SNEGSKA (reference sequence). CDR3: CSVPSGNTIYF. As DNA, the CDR3 is TGCAGTGTTCCTTCTGGAAACACCATATATTTT.

This clone was picked up many times. The chain couples TRBV5-4 to TRBJ1-2; 7 bases line up with TRBD1. The germline CDR1 and CDR2 sequences are SGHNT and YYREEE (reference sequence). The J segment lost 8 bases and the V segment lost 4 bases, leaving 8 bases of the junction unmatched. The CDR3 contains 13 residues. CDR3 sequence: CASSQTGTKGYTF. The CDR3 bases are TGTGCCAGCAGCCAGACAGGGACCAAAGGCTACACCTTC.

V usage is TRBV9 and J usage is TRBJ2-2; D gene unclear. Trimming pared 4 bases from V and 4 bases from J, leaving 17 bases between. There are 16 residues in the CDR3. Germline V gene data show CDR1 as SGDLS and CDR2 as YYNGEE. The CDR3 nucleotides read TGTGCCAGCAGCCCTCGGACGCTACCTGGCACCGGGGAGCTGTTTTTT. This codes for CASSPRTLPGTGELFF.

The chain couples TRBV5-4 to TRBJ2-3; tentative D call: TRBD2 (6 bases). Germline-derived CDR1 and CDR2 are SGHNT and YYREEE (reference sequence). The V and J ends lost 4 bases and 5 bases respectively, with 14 bases between them. The CDR3 covers 14 residues. CDR3 sequence (DNA): TGTGCCAGCAGCCCCGAGCCGGGAGAAGATACGCAGTATTTT. This sequence encodes CASSPEPGEDTQYF. Supplemented by reference TRBV5-4 and TRBJ2-3, the full variable domain reads ETGVTQSPTHLIKTRGQQVTLRCSSQSGHNTVSWYQQALGQGPQFIFQYYREEENGRGNFPPRFSGLQFPNYSSELNVNALELDDSALYLCASSPEPGEDTQYFGPGTRLTVL.

The rearrangement uses TRBV10-3 and TRBJ1-1, with D perhaps TRBD1 (6 bases). Germline V CDR1 and CDR2: ENHRY, SYGVKD. Between the trimmed V and J ends, which lost 6 bases and 8 bases, there was a span of 10 bases. The CDR3 extends over 11 amino acids. The CDR3 DNA sequence: TGTGCCATCAGCCGGGGGACAGAAGCTTTCTTT. It encodes CAISRGTEAFF.

The gene calls are TRBV6-5 and TRBJ2-7, with D tentatively TRBD2 (7 bases). Looked up from germline, CDR1 is MNHEY and CDR2 is SVGAGI. V was trimmed by 5 bases and J by 8 bases, leaving 22 bases between them. The CDR3 loop spans 15 amino acids. In nucleotides, the CDR3 is TGTGCCAGCAGTCGGGGTACGGGAGGAGGACAGAAGCAGTACTTC. Translating gives CASSRGTGGGQKQYF.

In regard to this clone: Different DNA sequences within this sample yield the same CDR3. The chain employs TRBV7-9 and TRBJ2-7; D not certain. The V end was cut by 5 bases, the J end by 0 bases, with 5 bases between. This CDR3 is 12 amino acids long. Germline loops: CDR1 SEHNR, CDR2 FQNEAQ (reference sequence). CDR3 DNA sequence: TGTGCCAGCAGCCTGAGCTCCTACGAGCAGTACTTC. This sequence encodes CASSLSSYEQYF.

The rearrangement joins TRBV5-4 to TRBJ1-5; D ambiguous. Germline V CDR1 and CDR2: SGHNT, YYREEE (reference sequence). The CDR3 spans 14 residues. The V gene lost 3 bases and the J gene lost 0 bases, with 7 bases spanning the gap. CDR3 sequence reads: CASSSGISNQPQHF. The CDR3 coding sequence is TGTGCCAGCAGCTCGGGTATTAGCAATCAGCCCCAGCATTTT.

V and J are TRBV28 and TRBJ1-2; D may be TRBD1 (6 bases). V gave up 3 bases and J gave up 5 bases, with 22 bases separating them. Per the germline V gene, CDR1 is MDHEN and CDR2 is SYDVKM. The CDR3 consists of 17 residues. As DNA, the CDR3 is TGTGCCAGCAGTTTGATTTCGTTGGGGGGGCGCAGTTATGGCTACACCTTC. This translates into CASSLISLGGRSYGYTF.